The clone carrying this TCR beta chain was counted only a few times. The antigen is unknown. This sample stems from a study of identical twins. Study-wide results and caveats: Fewer insertions were carried by abundant cord blood beta clonotypes, but none was seen in memory repertoires. Out-of-frame sharing of TCR alpha in monozygotic twins was underestimated by models.

Template switching added a universal primer binding site, and final cDNA carried unique molecular identifiers. TCRdb re-analysed the 5' RACE reads in MiXCR, keeping a single row per CDR3 protein. The sample records some 630,000 distinct CDR3 sequences, roughly 7.1% being singletons. These same records also appear under a second study, on yellow fever vaccine responses in identical twins.

The sequencing sample was made of PBMCs. The source of this sequence is a woman between 18 and 30 years old in good health.

The CDR3 reads CASSLQGRVNTEAFF. CDR3 sequence (DNA): TGTGCCAGCAGCTTACAGGGGCGGGTGAACACTGAAGCTTTCTTT. This chain joins TRBV7-8 and TRBJ1-1; the D gene is possibly TRBD1 (6 bases). Germline-derived CDR1 and CDR2 are SGHVS and FQNEAQ. The V end was cut by 2 bases, the J end by 0 bases, with 10 bases between. This CDR3 contains 15 residues.